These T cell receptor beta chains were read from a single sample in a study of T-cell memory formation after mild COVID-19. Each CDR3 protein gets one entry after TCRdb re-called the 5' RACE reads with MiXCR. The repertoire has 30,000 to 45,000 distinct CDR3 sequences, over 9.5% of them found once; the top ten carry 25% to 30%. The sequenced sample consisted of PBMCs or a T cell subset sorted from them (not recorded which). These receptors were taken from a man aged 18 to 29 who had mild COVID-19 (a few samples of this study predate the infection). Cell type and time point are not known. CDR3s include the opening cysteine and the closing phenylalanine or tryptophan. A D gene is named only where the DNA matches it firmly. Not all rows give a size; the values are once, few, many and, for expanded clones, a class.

CDR3: CASIDPVGGQETQYF
DNA: TGTGCCAGCATCGACCCGGTAGGCGGCCAAGAGACCCAGTACTTC
size: NA
D: NA
length: 15
J: TRBJ2-5
V: TRBV6-5

CDR3: CASSPGTDGRTQYF
DNA: TGTGCCAGCAGCCCCGGGACTGACGGGAGGACCCAGTACTTC
size: many
D: NA
length: 14
J: TRBJ2-5
V: TRBV3-1

CDR3: CASRDQGSLTGANVLTF
DNA: TGTGCCAGCAGAGACCAGGGATCTTTAACTGGGGCCAACGTCCTGACTTTC
size: few
D: NA
length: 17
J: TRBJ2-6
V: TRBV6-2/TRBV6-3

CDR3: CASSEGLATDTQYF
DNA: TGTGCCAGCAGTGAAGGACTAGCGACAGATACGCAGTATTTT
size: medium-sized
D: TRBD2
length: 14
J: TRBJ2-3
V: TRBV6-1

CDR3: CASSQWDIRGRGPEAFF
DNA: TGCGCCAGCAGTCAATGGGACATCCGAGGACGGGGTCCTGAAGCTTTCTTT
size: many
D: NA
length: 17
J: TRBJ1-1
V: TRBV23-1

CDR3: CASSGTGTDNSPLHF
DNA: TGTGCCAGCAGCGGGACCGGGACCGACAATTCACCCCTCCACTTT
size: few
D: NA
length: 15
J: TRBJ1-6
V: TRBV9

CDR3: CASSLGLSWDTQYF
DNA: TGTGCCAGCAGCTTAGGGCTCTCGTGGGATACGCAGTATTTT
size: many
D: NA
length: 14
J: TRBJ2-3
V: TRBV7-2

CDR3: CSAPSWTEQFF
DNA: TGCAGTGCTCCGAGCTGGACTGAGCAGTTCTTC
size: many
D: NA
length: 11
J: TRBJ2-1
V: TRBV20-1

CDR3: CAISENQQGPSTEAFF
DNA: TGTGCCATCAGTGAGAATCAACAGGGCCCTTCAACTGAAGCTTTCTTT
size: few
D: NA
length: 16
J: TRBJ1-1
V: TRBV10-3

CDR3: CASSLVSLSSRNEQFF
DNA: TGTGCCAGCAGCCTCGTTAGCTTGAGTTCCCGCAATGAGCAGTTCTTC
size: many
D: NA
length: 16
J: TRBJ2-1
V: TRBV7-2

CDR3: CASSAGGPGTDTQYF
DNA: TGTGCCAGCAGTGCGGGGGGCCCTGGCACAGATACGCAGTATTTT
size: many
D: TRBD2
length: 15
J: TRBJ2-3
V: TRBV28

CDR3: CASSRRTGGSDTQYF
DNA: TGCGCCAGCAGCCGTAGGACAGGGGGTTCAGATACGCAGTATTTT
size: many
D: TRBD1
length: 15
J: TRBJ2-3
V: TRBV5-1

CDR3: CASSLQPFYGYTF
DNA: TGTGCCAGCAGCCTGCAACCTTTCTATGGCTACACCTTC
size: many
D: NA
length: 13
J: TRBJ1-2
V: TRBV7-2

CDR3: CSAASDKDGYTF
DNA: TGCAGTGCAGCGAGTGATAAGGATGGCTACACCTTC
size: medium-sized
D: NA
length: 12
J: TRBJ1-2
V: TRBV20-1

CDR3: CASSLLGALETQYF
DNA: TGCGCCAGCAGCTTACTGGGGGCGTTGGAGACCCAGTACTTC
size: many
D: NA
length: 14
J: TRBJ2-5
V: TRBV5-1

CDR3: CASSHPGDTAISPLHF
DNA: TGTGCCAGCAGCCATCCCGGAGACACCGCCATTTCACCCCTCCACTTT
size: many
D: NA
length: 16
J: TRBJ1-6
V: TRBV4-2

CDR3: CASSLRAGPLAKNIQYF
DNA: TGTGCCAGCAGCTTAAGGGCGGGGCCTCTAGCCAAAAACATTCAGTACTTC
size: many
D: NA
length: 17
J: TRBJ2-4
V: TRBV7-2

CDR3: CASRWAGGSPLHF
DNA: TGTGCCAGCAGGTGGGCAGGGGGGTCACCCCTCCACTTT
size: many
D: TRBD1
length: 13
J: TRBJ1-6
V: TRBV27

CDR3: CASSLDGTSGGRELFF
DNA: TGTGCCAGCAGCTTAGATGGGACTAGCGGGGGAAGGGAGCTGTTTTTT
size: many
D: TRBD2
length: 16
J: TRBJ2-2
V: TRBV7-2

CDR3: CASSSSLAGLSTDTQYF
DNA: TGTGCCAGCAGCTCCTCCCTAGCGGGGTTAAGCACAGATACGCAGTATTTT
size: many
D: TRBD2
length: 17
J: TRBJ2-3
V: TRBV7-9

CDR3: CSARGGKVPWDTEAFF
DNA: TGCAGTGCTAGAGGCGGAAAGGTGCCTTGGGACACTGAAGCTTTCTTT
size: NA
D: NA
length: 16
J: TRBJ1-1
V: TRBV20-1

CDR3: CASDSQGTDTQYF
DNA: TGTGCCAGCGATTCCCAGGGGACAGATACGCAGTATTTT
size: many
D: NA
length: 13
J: TRBJ2-3
V: TRBV2

CDR3: CSARGAAAGFTDTQYF
DNA: TGCAGTGCTAGGGGGGCGGCGGCGGGATTCACAGATACGCAGTATTTT
size: few
D: NA
length: 16
J: TRBJ2-3
V: TRBV20-1

CDR3: CASSPQLHSSTTGELFF
DNA: TGTGCCAGCTCACCACAGTTGCACAGTTCCACGACCGGGGAGCTGTTTTTT
size: many
D: NA
length: 17
J: TRBJ2-2
V: TRBV18

CDR3: CASSLRGRDSGNTIYF
DNA: TGCGCCAGCAGCTTACGGGGCCGCGACTCTGGAAACACCATATATTTT
size: many
D: NA
length: 16
J: TRBJ1-3
V: TRBV5-1

CDR3: CSARWGGSTDTQYF
DNA: TGCAGTGCCCGTTGGGGGGGCAGCACAGATACGCAGTATTTT
size: many
D: NA
length: 14
J: TRBJ2-3
V: TRBV20-1

CDR3: CAMRQGFETEAFF
DNA: TGTGCCATGAGACAGGGGTTTGAGACTGAAGCTTTCTTT
size: many
D: TRBD1
length: 13
J: TRBJ1-1
V: TRBV10-3

CDR3: CASSQGTVGDQPQHF
DNA: TGCGCCAGCAGCCAAGGGACGGTGGGGGATCAGCCCCAGCATTTT
size: few
D: NA
length: 15
J: TRBJ1-5
V: TRBV4-3

CDR3: CASSRRRFETQYF
DNA: TGTGCCAGCAGTCGAAGGCGTTTCGAGACCCAGTACTTC
size: NA
D: NA
length: 13
J: TRBJ2-5
V: TRBV27

CDR3: CASRDDGYGYTF
DNA: TGCGCCAGCAGGGACGATGGGTATGGCTACACCTTC
size: many
D: NA
length: 12
J: TRBJ1-2
V: TRBV5-1

CDR3: CASSPTNQETQYF
DNA: TGTGCCAGCAGTCCGACGAATCAAGAGACCCAGTACTTC
size: many
D: NA
length: 13
J: TRBJ2-5
V: TRBV28

CDR3: CASRKKMNTEAFF
DNA: TGTGCCAGCAGGAAAAAAATGAACACTGAAGCTTTCTTT
size: many
D: NA
length: 13
J: TRBJ1-1
V: TRBV12-3/TRBV12-4

CDR3: CASSLGWGAYEQYF
DNA: TGCGCCAGCAGCTTGGGATGGGGGGCCTACGAGCAGTACTTC
size: medium-sized
D: NA
length: 14
J: TRBJ2-7
V: TRBV5-1

CDR3: CASKGGGSYNEQFF
DNA: TGTGCCAGCAAGGGCGGGGGCTCCTACAATGAGCAGTTCTTC
size: many
D: TRBD2
length: 14
J: TRBJ2-1
V: TRBV6-1

CDR3: CASSLDRAETQYF
DNA: TGTGCCAGCAGCTTAGACAGGGCAGAGACCCAGTACTTC
size: few
D: NA
length: 13
J: TRBJ2-5
V: TRBV7-2

CDR3: CASSQSVRRTDTQYF
DNA: TGTGCCAGCAGCCAGAGCGTAAGACGCACAGATACGCAGTATTTT
size: many
D: NA
length: 15
J: TRBJ2-3
V: TRBV14

CDR3: CASSSLRGSRGNTEAFF
DNA: TGTGCCAGCAGCTCACTCCGGGGGAGCCGAGGGAACACTGAAGCTTTCTTT
size: many
D: NA
length: 17
J: TRBJ1-1
V: TRBV7-9

CDR3: CASSLGVTEAFF
DNA: TGTGCCAGCAGCCTGGGGGTCACTGAAGCTTTCTTT
size: many
D: NA
length: 12
J: TRBJ1-1
V: TRBV5-6

CDR3: CASSLIPGPSGGYTF
DNA: TGTGCCAGCAGTTTGATCCCCGGTCCGAGTGGCGGCTACACCTTC
size: medium-sized
D: NA
length: 15
J: TRBJ1-2
V: TRBV28

CDR3: CAISESRAGGMSEQFF
DNA: TGTGCCATCAGTGAGTCAAGAGCGGGGGGTATGAGTGAGCAGTTCTTC
size: many
D: TRBD2
length: 16
J: TRBJ2-1
V: TRBV10-3

CDR3: CASSPFWETQYF
DNA: TGTGCCAGCAGCCCTTTTTGGGAGACCCAGTACTTC
size: many
D: NA
length: 12
J: TRBJ2-5
V: TRBV7-2

CDR3: CASREGDREAGELFF
DNA: TGTGCCAGCAGGGAAGGAGACAGGGAAGCCGGGGAGCTGTTTTTT
size: many
D: TRBD1
length: 15
J: TRBJ2-2
V: TRBV25-1

CDR3: CASSSGQGAGGTEAFF
DNA: TGTGCCAGCAGCTCGGGACAGGGGGCTGGGGGGACTGAAGCTTTCTTT
size: few
D: TRBD1
length: 16
J: TRBJ1-1
V: TRBV7-2

CDR3: CSAGPIVAGGTGELFF
DNA: TGCAGTGCTGGCCCTATAGTAGCGGGGGGCACCGGGGAGCTGTTTTTT
size: many
D: TRBD2
length: 16
J: TRBJ2-2
V: TRBV20-1

CDR3: CSANLVNEQFF
DNA: TGCAGTGCTAACTTAGTCAATGAGCAGTTCTTC
size: many
D: NA
length: 11
J: TRBJ2-1
V: TRBV20-1

CDR3: CASSQHTGTGANVLTF
DNA: TGTGCCAGCAGCCAACACACAGGGACCGGGGCCAACGTCCTGACTTTC
size: many
D: NA
length: 16
J: TRBJ2-6
V: TRBV4-2

CDR3: CASSNRVSSPLHF
DNA: TGTGCCAGCAGCAACAGGGTGTCTTCACCCCTCCACTTT
size: many
D: NA
length: 13
J: TRBJ1-6
V: TRBV7-2

CDR3: CASTGTFGETQYF
DNA: TGTGCCAGCACCGGGACTTTTGGGGAGACCCAGTACTTC
size: many
D: NA
length: 13
J: TRBJ2-5
V: TRBV12-3/TRBV12-4

CDR3: CASTLGGNTIYF
DNA: TGTGCCAGCACCCTCGGAGGAAACACCATATATTTT
size: NA
D: NA
length: 12
J: TRBJ1-3
V: TRBV12-3/TRBV12-4

CDR3: CASGLQGGRDNEQFF
DNA: TGCGCCAGCGGGCTACAAGGAGGCCGGGACAATGAGCAGTTCTTC
size: many
D: NA
length: 15
J: TRBJ2-1
V: TRBV5-1

CDR3: CASRLLAGDNNEQFF
DNA: TGTGCCAGCAGGTTGCTAGCGGGGGACAACAATGAGCAGTTCTTC
size: NA
D: TRBD2
length: 15
J: TRBJ2-1
V: TRBV7-2

CDR3: CASSPQDRIINGYTF
DNA: TGTGCCAGCAGCCCCCAGGACAGGATAATTAATGGCTACACCTTC
size: many
D: TRBD1
length: 15
J: TRBJ1-2
V: TRBV3-1

CDR3: CASSLGSLRGTDTQYF
DNA: TGTGCCAGCAGCTTAGGATCTCTCCGGGGCACAGATACGCAGTATTTT
size: NA
D: NA
length: 16
J: TRBJ2-3
V: TRBV11-2

CDR3: CASSLNTNTEAFF
DNA: TGTGCCAGCAGCTTAAACACGAACACTGAAGCTTTCTTT
size: few
D: NA
length: 13
J: TRBJ1-1
V: TRBV11-3

CDR3: CASSPQGGSQETQYF
DNA: TGCGCCAGCAGCCCTCAGGGGGGGAGCCAAGAGACCCAGTACTTC
size: many
D: NA
length: 15
J: TRBJ2-5
V: TRBV5-1